The 12 T cell receptor beta chains given below trace back to one sample, sequenced in a study of OX40 agonist ivuxolimab in advanced cancers. This table comes from immunoSEQ multiplex PCR, and its TCRdb copy is limited to in-frame clones, with some not included. The sample consists of approximately 28,000 clones, about 82% of them appearing once. The sample consisted of CD4+ or CD8+ T cells sorted from blood, taken in a trial of the OX40 agonist ivuxolimab. Receptors originate from an adult with an advanced solid tumor such as melanoma, head and neck, liver or kidney cancer.

This sequence joins TRBV14 and TRBJ2-7; TRBD2 aligns across 7 bases. The germline V gene has CDR1 SGHDN and CDR2 FVKESK. The CDR3 contains 15 residues. The J segment lost 5 bases and the V segment lost 5 bases, leaving 12 bases of the junction unmatched. The CDR3 nucleotides read TGTGCCAGCAGCAGAACCGGGACTATCGCTGACGAGCAGTACTTC. This codes for CASSRTGTIADEQYF.

The CDR3 DNA is TGCGCCAGCAGTGTTGGCTACTCCTACGAGCAGTACTTC. The encoded protein is CASSVGYSYEQYF. This chain uses TRBV10-2 with TRBJ2-7; D is uncertain. The CDR3 totals 13 residues. Per the germline V gene, CDR1 is WSHSY and CDR2 is SAAADI. The V end was cut by 4 bases, the J end by 0 bases, with 7 bases between.

V is TRBV4-1 and J is TRBJ2-7; D not resolved. Trimming pared 0 bases from V and 6 bases from J, leaving 9 bases between. The CDR3 totals 13 residues. Germline assignment: CDR1 MGHRA and CDR2 YSYEKL. The CDR3: CASSQDVSGEQYF. CDR3 DNA sequence: TGCGCCAGCAGCCAAGATGTTTCAGGCGAGCAGTACTTC.

Comments on this clone: In the same sample, other DNA sequences code for this CDR3. The CDR3 DNA follows: TGTGCCAGCAGCCACGGGACTAGCGGTAATGAGCAGTTCTTC. Residues: CASSHGTSGNEQFF. The rearrangement joins TRBV7-2 to TRBJ2-1; 11 bases line up with TRBD2. V dropped 5 bases and J dropped 7; count of bases not matched to a gene: 4. The germline gives CDR1 SGHTA, CDR2 FQGNSA. The CDR3 extends over 14 amino acids.

The V gene is TRBV25-1, the J gene TRBJ2-7, with 9 bases lining up with TRBD2. CDR1 MGHDK and CDR2 SYGVNS come from the germline V gene. V was clipped by 3 bases and J by 5 bases; unmatched bases: 8. The CDR3 has 15 amino acids. The CDR3 loop reads CASSDYAGGPHEQYF. The CDR3 DNA follows: TGTGCCAGCAGTGATTATGCGGGAGGGCCCCACGAGCAGTACTTC.

Of note for this clone: This may be a read error, as it is one base from a much larger clone. The V and J genes are TRBV5-4 and TRBJ1-1, with unresolved D. The germline V gene has CDR1 SGHNT and CDR2 YYREEE (reference sequence). CDR3 length: 11 amino acids. Between the trimmed V and J ends, which lost 3 bases and 1 base, there was a span of 1 base. CDR3 protein: CASSWNTEAFF. The CDR3 DNA reads TGTGCCAGCAGCTGGAACACTGAAGCTTTCTTT.

The chain carries TRBV27 and TRBJ2-1, with unresolved D. CDR1 and CDR2 from the germline V gene are MNHEY and SMNVEV (reference sequence). V dropped 4 bases and J dropped 4 bases, with 8 bases sitting between them. The CDR3 totals 13 residues. CDR3 sequence reads: CASSWADYNEQFF. CDR3 coding DNA: TGTGCCAGCAGTTGGGCGGATTACAATGAGCAGTTCTTC.

This chain joins TRBV28 and TRBJ2-1; TRBD1 agrees at 7 bases. This CDR3 is 14 amino acids long. The V and J ends lost 6 bases and 6 bases, in that order; junction bases with no gene match: 8. CDR1 MDHEN and CDR2 SYDVKM come from the germline V gene. CDR3: CASSVGQVSNEQFF. CDR3 DNA: TGTGCCAGCAGCGTAGGACAGGTATCCAATGAGCAGTTCTTC.

The rearrangement uses TRBV14 and TRBJ2-7; the match to TRBD2 covers 11 bases. V gave up 1 base and J gave up 2 bases; unmatched junction bases: 4. The CDR3 has 16 amino acids. Germline CDR1 SGHDN, CDR2 FVKESK. The CDR3 sequence is CASSQVLAGGPYEQYF. The CDR3 coding sequence is TGTGCCAGCAGCCAAGTTCTAGCGGGAGGCCCCTACGAGCAGTACTTC. Supplemented by reference TRBV14 and TRBJ2-7, the full variable domain reads EAGVTQFPSHSVIEKGQTVTLRCDPISGHDNLYWYRRVMGKEIKFLLHFVKESKQDESGMPNNRFLAERTGGTYSTLKVQPAELEDSGVYFCASSQVLAGGPYEQYFGPGTRLTVT.

V usage is TRBV10-3 and J usage is TRBJ2-5; D unclear. Trimming took 9 bases from V and 4 from J, leaving 9 bases between them. Germline V lookup: CDR1 ENHRY, CDR2 SYGVKD. The CDR3 has 11 amino acids. CDR3 bases: TGTGCCATAAGTAAGGGAGAGACCCAGTACTTC. The encoded protein is CAISKGETQYF.

The chain carries TRBV4-1 and TRBJ2-7, with 8 bases aligning to TRBD2. This CDR3 has 18 residues. The trim removed 4 bases at V and 1 base at J, leaving 15 bases unmatched. The V gene's germline CDR1 is MGHRA and CDR2 YSYEKL. The CDR3, as DNA: TGCGCCAGCAGCCCTTTAGTGGGCGGGGGGCTATTTTCCTACGAGCAGTACTTC. Protein product: CASSPLVGGGLFSYEQYF.

This chain's CDR3 is CASRPKSRENTGELFF. DNA for the CDR3: TGCGCCAGCAGACCCAAGAGCAGGGAGAACACCGGGGAGCTGTTTTTT. V usage is TRBV10-1 and J usage is TRBJ2-2; D may be TRBD1 (5 bases). Trimming removed 6 bases from V and 1 base from J, with 15 bases in between. The germline gives CDR1 WNHNN, CDR2 SYGVQD (reference sequence). This CDR3 region has 16 residues.